This record covers a single T cell receptor beta chain. The entry originates in a study of blood T cell repertoires in COVID-19. Participant-reported clinical history was the basis for cohort assignment. Measured with immunoSEQ multiplex PCR; TCRdb has only the in-frame clones, and not every one. Of over 250,000 clones in the sample, about 86% were seen once. This clonotype originated in a young man with acute COVID-19. The sample comprised PBMCs or T cells enriched from blood (not recorded which).

CDR3 bases: TGTGCCAGTAGTACAGGGGCCAAAAACATTCAGTACTTC. This sequence encodes CASSTGAKNIQYF. The chain combines TRBV7-9 with TRBJ2-4, with D perhaps matching TRBD1 (6 bases). The CDR3 spans 13 residues. Germline V gives CDR1 SEHNR, CDR2 FQNEAQ (reference sequence). Trimming took 9 bases from V and 1 from J, leaving 10 bases between them. Full variable domain (outside the CDR3, taken from reference TRBV7-9 and TRBJ2-4): DTGVSQNPRHKITKRGQNVTFRCDPISEHNRLYWYRQTLGQGPEFLTYFQNEAQLEKSRLLSDRFSAERPKGSFSTLEIQRTEQGDSAMYLCASSTGAKNIQYFGAGTRLSVL.